This section outlines one TCR beta chain sequence together with its context. Its target is not known. This sample is drawn from a study of T-cell reconstitution after alpha-beta-depleted transplantation in children. Study-wide results and caveats: Surviving recipient cells, namely T cells and thymic progenitors, were the source of high day-60 TCRbeta diversity in some patients.

Germline values: CDR1 SGHRS, CDR2 YFSETQ. The CDR3 loop spans 16 amino acids. Between the trimmed V and J ends, which lost 4 bases and 0 bases, there was a span of 16 bases. During its preparation, the TCRbeta library received unique molecular identifiers. In TCRdb, the PCR reads were re-called with MiXCR into one record per CDR3 protein. The sample holds just over 950,000 distinct CDR3 sequences, roughly 29% seen once. The genes are TRBV5-1 and TRBJ1-1, with D perhaps TRBD1 (6 bases). This sequence originates from a boy in the first two years of life who had a stem cell transplant for SCID, so the T cells may come from the graft donor. Material: PBMCs, mostly from graft donor cells, obtained 360 days after TCRalphabeta/CD19-depleted stem cell transplant. CDR3 in amino acids: CASSQQGRTLNTEAFF. The CDR3 nucleotides are TGCGCCAGCAGCCAACAGGGAAGGACGTTGAACACTGAAGCTTTCTTT.